Listed here is a single T cell receptor beta chain. V shed 5 bases and J 6 bases; nucleotides not matched to a gene: 13. The CDR3 loop spans 17 amino acids. CDR1 and CDR2 (germline): SGHRS, YFSETQ. The sample originates from a study of blood T cell repertoires in COVID-19. About the study: Sources were T cells, B-cell-depleted T cells, or PBMCs; the material itself was cDNA or gDNA.

How the authors handled the data: How many nucleated cells were present was estimated from reference gene primer amplification. The method was immunoSEQ multiplex PCR; TCRdb's version includes in-frame clones alone and lacks a portion of them. V, J and clone size were drawn from that table, and D and trimming were deduced from the DNA. Of about 200,000 clones listed, 70% to 90% are singletons. Participant-given clinical history determined each cohort assignment. Sequencing was carried out using PBMCs or T cells enriched from blood (not recorded which). This receptor was identified in a woman aged 40 to 50 with acute COVID-19. The V call is TRBV5-1, the J call TRBJ2-3, with 12 nucleotides matching TRBD2. The CDR3 DNA reads as TGCGCCAGCAGTTTTGGACTAGCGGGACGGACGCCGGATACGCAGTATTTT. It translates to CASSFGLAGRTPDTQYF.